A single sample is the source of the 31 T cell receptor beta chains below, sequenced in a study of blood T cells in healthy people across ages. A second roughly 6 to 12 cycle PCR used barcoded and J-beta primers. TCRdb reprocessed the 5' RACE reads via MiXCR and lists one record per CDR3 protein. The sample has about 640,000 distinct CDR3 sequences, over 40% seen once. Input material: blood. The receptor source for this set is a man older than 75 in good health.

This chain connects TRBV6-2 or TRBV6-3 to TRBJ2-3; D ambiguous. Germline V lookup: CDR1 MNHEY, CDR2 SVGEGT. V shed 5 bases and J shed 5 bases, with 14 bases lying between them. The CDR3 is 14 amino acids. The CDR3 coding sequence is TGTGCCAGCAGTCCTGGACCCTCAGGAGATACGCAGTATTTT. Amino acids: CASSPGPSGDTQYF.

The chain joins TRBV11-1 to TRBJ2-2; 10 bases fit TRBD2. The CDR3 runs to 16 residues. Germline loops: CDR1 SGHAT, CDR2 FQDESV (reference sequence). J was trimmed by 0 bases and V by 4 bases; bases with no gene match: 2. CDR3 amino acids: CASSSGLASNTGELFF. The CDR3 coding sequence is TGTGCCAGCAGCTCGGGACTAGCGTCGAACACCGGGGAGCTGTTTTTT.

There are a few counts of this clonotype. The chain has TRBV11-2 and TRBJ2-1; 7 nucleotides line up with TRBD2. The CDR3 is 14 amino acids. Trimming took 4 bases from V and 8 from J; bases not matched to a gene: 8. The V gene's germline CDR1 is SGHAT and CDR2 FQNNGV. CDR3 region: CASSSASGNYEQFF. In DNA form, the CDR3 reads TGTGCCAGCAGCTCAGCGAGCGGGAACTATGAGCAGTTCTTC.

This clonotype showed up many times. The rearrangement joins TRBV7-2 to TRBJ1-6, with 8 positions matching TRBD1. The germline V gene encodes CDR1 SGHTA and CDR2 FQGNSA. Unmatched junction bases numbered 7, after V lost 8 bases and J lost 7 bases. This CDR3 region has 14 residues. The CDR3 DNA follows: TGTGCCAGCGCTCGGGACAGGCACAATTCACCCCTCCACTTT. This translates into CASARDRHNSPLHF.

This clonotype was counted between two and nine times. V usage is TRBV7-9 and J usage is TRBJ2-5; D is undetermined. The V gene's germline CDR1 is SEHNR and CDR2 FQNEAQ (reference sequence). The CDR3 covers 15 residues. Trimming pared 3 bases from V and 4 bases from J, leaving 15 bases between. As DNA, the CDR3 is TGTGCCAGCAGCTTCCTATCTACCTCGGGAGAGACCCAGTACTTC. This codes for CASSFLSTSGETQYF.

This clonotype has a handful of counts. The V gene is TRBV20-1, the J gene TRBJ2-1, with TRBD1 matching over 8 bases. After removal of 3 bases from V and 0 bases from J, the junction contained 10 bases not matched to a gene. CDR1 DFQATT and CDR2 SNEGSKA come from the germline V gene (reference sequence). The CDR3 has 17 amino acids. For the CDR3, the DNA is TGCAGTGCTAGTATTGCAGGGGGCCCTAGCTCCTACAATGAGCAGTTCTTC. Its protein product is CSASIAGGPSSYNEQFF.

The rearrangement joins TRBV7-2 to TRBJ2-3; a possible D gene is TRBD2 (7 bases). Between the trimmed V and J ends, which lost 5 bases and 2 bases, there was a span of 17 bases. The CDR3 is 16 amino acids. Germline assignment: CDR1 SGHTA and CDR2 FQGNSA. The CDR3 sequence is CASSRATGGNTDTQYF. The DNA of the CDR3 is TGTGCCAGCAGCCGGGCCACGGGGGGCAACACAGATACGCAGTATTTT.

The chain couples TRBV9 to TRBJ2-1; D not resolved. Germline CDR1 is SGDLS and CDR2 is YYNGEE. The CDR3 extends over 15 amino acids. V lost 4 bases to trimming and J lost 3 bases, with 14 bases between them. This CDR3 reads CASSPRVPHYNEQFF. CDR3 DNA: TGTGCCAGCAGCCCTCGGGTCCCGCACTACAATGAGCAGTTCTTC.

The chain links TRBV4-2 to TRBJ2-1, with TRBD2 matching 9 bases. Germline V gene sequence: CDR1 LGHNA, CDR2 YNFKEQ. CDR3 size: 17 residues. V was clipped by 0 bases and J by 3 bases; unmatched bases: 6. CDR3 coding DNA: TGTGCCAGCAGCCAAGACGCCGGGACTAGCAGCTACAATGAGCAGTTCTTC. Residues: CASSQDAGTSSYNEQFF.

This clonotype has more than one count but fewer than ten. The DNA of the CDR3 is TGTGCCAGCAGTGGCAGGGCTTTCTCCTACGAGCAGTACTTC. This gives the protein CASSGRAFSYEQYF. This chain uses TRBV6-1 with TRBJ2-7; a weak D match, TRBD1 (5 bases). The ends were cut back, 4 bases at V and 0 bases at J, with 10 bases in the middle. CDR3 length: 14 residues. Germline V gene data show CDR1 as MNHNS and CDR2 as SASEGT.

The V and J genes are TRBV20-1 and TRBJ2-1, with 8 bases lining up with TRBD1. Matching the DNA end better, TRBJ2-7 makes the J call doubtful. Germline assignment: CDR1 DFQATT and CDR2 SNEGSKA (reference sequence). The CDR3 has 15 residues. The CDR3 reads CSAQAGTGSYNEQYF. DNA for the CDR3: TGCAGTGCTCAAGCCGGGACAGGATCCTACAATGAGCAGTACTTC.

The chain is built from TRBV5-1 and TRBJ2-3, with D possibly being TRBD2 (6 bases). Germline assignment: CDR1 SGHRS and CDR2 YFSETQ. The CDR3 contains 15 residues. Trimming left V 4 bases short and J 3 bases short, with 15 bases between. Here the CDR3 DNA reads TGCGCCAGCAGCGGTGACTTGGGGGGAACAGATACGCAGTATTTT. Translation: CASSGDLGGTDTQYF.

This chain uses TRBV6-6 with TRBJ2-7, with 14 bases identical to TRBD2. Germline V gene sequence: CDR1 MNHNY, CDR2 SVGAGI (reference sequence). The CDR3 length is 17 residues. With V trimmed by 6 bases and J by 1 base, 8 bases remained unmatched. For the CDR3, the DNA is TGTGCCAGCAGCCTTGGGACTAGCGGGAGACGGTCCTACGAGCAGTACTTC. This encodes CASSLGTSGRRSYEQYF.

This clonotype was recorded a few times. The genes are TRBV5-1 and TRBJ2-7; D not certain. This CDR3 has 16 amino acids. Between the trimmed V and J ends, which lost 0 bases and 0 bases, there was a span of 13 bases. Germline V lookup: CDR1 SGHRS, CDR2 YFSETQ. In DNA form, the CDR3 reads TGCGCCAGCAGCTTGGATGGTGTTGGGGTCTCCTACGAGCAGTACTTC. This sequence encodes CASSLDGVGVSYEQYF.

The chain is built from TRBV5-1 and TRBJ2-7, with no clear D. Germline V gene data show CDR1 as SGHRS and CDR2 as YFSETQ. The CDR3 sequence is 15 residues long. The germline V and J ends were trimmed by 1 base and 0 bases, with 11 bases remaining between them. The CDR3 reads CASSLITAPSYEQYF. CDR3 sequence (DNA): TGCGCCAGCAGCTTGATAACGGCTCCCTCCTACGAGCAGTACTTC. The full variable domain, its missing parts supplied by reference TRBV5-1 and TRBJ2-7, is KAGVTQTPRYLIKTRGQQVTLSCSPISGHRSVSWYQQTPGQGLQFLFEYFSETQRNKGNFPGRFSGRQFSNSRSEMNVSTLELGDSALYLCASSLITAPSYEQYFGPGTRLTVT.

The V and J genes are TRBV4-3 and TRBJ1-2; 10 bases map to TRBD1. Per the germline V gene, CDR1 is LGHNA and CDR2 is YSLEER. The junction had 4 bases not matched to a gene; V was cut back by 2 bases and J by 4 bases. This CDR3 comprises 15 residues. CDR3 coding DNA: TGCGCCAGCAGCCAAAAGGGACAGGGGAGCTATGGCTACACCTTC. It translates to CASSQKGQGSYGYTF.

This clonotype turned up a few times. This sequence joins TRBV7-9 and TRBJ1-4; 9 bases fit TRBD1. The CDR3 is made up of 15 amino acids. V was clipped by 5 bases and J by 5 bases; unmatched bases: 6. Germline V CDR1 and CDR2: SEHNR, FQNEAQ (reference sequence). CDR3 loop: CASSRLTGGNEKLFF. The DNA of the CDR3 is TGTGCCAGCAGCCGCCTGACAGGGGGGAATGAAAAACTGTTTTTT.

The chain is built from TRBV27 and TRBJ2-5; perhaps TRBD2 as D (7 bases). Trimming cost V 5 bases and J 4 bases, with 14 bases left between them. CDR1 MNHEY and CDR2 SMNVEV come from the germline V gene (reference sequence). CDR3 size: 14 residues. The CDR3: CASSRRGGRETQYF. The CDR3 nucleotides are TGTGCCAGCAGTCGGAGGGGGGGGCGAGAGACCCAGTACTTC.

This clonotype was seen only a few times. The CDR3 DNA reads TGTGCCAGCAGACCGGGACAGGGGCGCCATGGGACAGAGACCCAGTACTTC. It specifies CASRPGQGRHGTETQYF. The chain links TRBV2 to TRBJ2-5; 10 bases match TRBD1. The CDR3 is 17 residues long. The germline V gene encodes CDR1 SNHLY and CDR2 FYNNEI. V shed 6 bases, J shed 4 bases, and the junction held 14 bases outside the gene matches. Based on the CDR3 plus reference TRBV2 and TRBJ2-5, the full variable domain is EPEVTQTPSHQVTQMGQEVILRCVPISNHLYFYWYRQILGQKVEFLVSFYNNEISEKSEIFDDQFSVERPDGSNFTLKIRSTKLEDSAMYFCASRPGQGRHGTETQYFGPGTRLLVL.

The V gene is TRBV20-1, the J gene TRBJ2-1; 13 bases match TRBD2. The CDR3 is 15 amino acids. CDR1 is DFQATT and CDR2 is SNEGSKA in the germline V gene (reference sequence). The junction had 7 bases not matched to a gene; V was cut back by 5 bases and J by 6 bases. CDR3 DNA sequence: TGCAGTGCTCGCCCGGGACTAGCGGGAAGCAATGAGCAGTTCTTC. Translating gives CSARPGLAGSNEQFF.

This clonotype was seen only a few times. V and J are TRBV11-2 and TRBJ2-7; no definite D call. V lost 2 bases, J lost 0 bases, and 11 bases lay in between. From germline, CDR1 is SGHAT and CDR2 FQNNGV. The CDR3 totals 15 residues. The CDR3 protein is CASSLTSLPSYEQYF. CDR3 in DNA: TGTGCCAGCAGCTTAACTTCCCTCCCCTCCTACGAGCAGTACTTC.

Regarding this clonotype: A clone one base away is much larger, so this may be a read error. This chain connects TRBV29-1 to TRBJ2-7; D ambiguous. The J call may be in error: the DNA end matches TRBJ2-1 better. Germline V gene data show CDR1 as SQVTM and CDR2 as ANQGSEA. The CDR3 has 12 residues. This CDR3 is CSVEDPLYEQFF. The CDR3 DNA follows: TGCAGCGTTGAAGATCCGCTCTACGAGCAGTTCTTC.

The chain recombines TRBV4-2 with TRBJ2-3; 12 bases line up with TRBD2. The CDR3 sequence is 18 residues long. V lost 1 base, J lost 5 bases, and 10 bases stayed unmatched. The germline gives CDR1 LGHNA, CDR2 YNFKEQ. Here the CDR3 reads CASSQGLAGASGGDTQYF. For the CDR3, the DNA is TGTGCCAGCAGCCAAGGACTAGCGGGGGCATCGGGGGGAGATACGCAGTATTTT.

This clonotype was observed a few times. The chain employs TRBV20-1 and TRBJ2-4; 9 bases agree with TRBD1. V shed 2 bases, J shed 8 bases, and the junction held 10 bases outside the gene matches. The CDR3 has 15 amino acids. CDR1 and CDR2 (germline): DFQATT, SNEGSKA (reference sequence). CDR3 in DNA: TGCAGTGCTAGAATAGAGGGACAGGGAGGGGACATTCAGTACTTC. This sequence encodes CSARIEGQGGDIQYF.

This clonotype was seen only a few times. The CDR3 region is CATKRELGDYGYTF. The CDR3 nucleotides read TGTGCCACTAAACGGGAGCTGGGAGACTATGGCTACACCTTC. The genes are TRBV6-1 and TRBJ1-2, with no clear D. This CDR3 spans 14 amino acids. Germline V CDR1 and CDR2: MNHNS, SASEGT. V shed 10 bases and J shed 3 bases, with 18 bases lying between them.

This clonotype was observed many times. The chain uses TRBV29-1 and TRBJ2-7; 9 positions agree with TRBD1. CDR3 length: 14 amino acids. The V and J ends lost 4 bases and 4 bases, in that order; junction bases with no gene match: 8. CDR1 is SQVTM, CDR2 ANQGSEA, per germline. For the CDR3, the DNA is TGCAGCGTTGCACCTTCCGGGACAGGGTACGAGCAGTACTTC. Protein product: CSVAPSGTGYEQYF.

The chain is built from TRBV4-2 and TRBJ1-1; TRBD1 is a possible D gene (6 bases). CDR1 and CDR2 from the germline V gene are LGHNA and YNFKEQ. CDR3 length: 16 amino acids. V lost 0 bases and J 1 base, leaving 12 bases between the germline ends. CDR3 sequence: CASSQDHGTRNTEAFF. CDR3 nucleotide sequence: TGTGCCAGCAGCCAAGACCATGGGACAAGGAACACTGAAGCTTTCTTT.

This chain uses TRBV20-1 with TRBJ2-7, with a tentative D call TRBD1 (5 bases). CDR3 length equals 13 residues. Trimming cost V 6 bases and J 5 bases, with 17 bases left between them. Germline V gives CDR1 DFQATT, CDR2 SNEGSKA (reference sequence). CDR3 nucleotide sequence: TGCAGTGCAGTGGGGCAGGGCCGCCACGAGCAGTACTTC. Translation gives CSAVGQGRHEQYF.

This clonotype came up many times. This chain connects TRBV20-1 to TRBJ2-7; 13 nucleotides line up with TRBD2. J gave up 2 bases and V 3 bases, and 4 bases lay outside the gene matches. CDR1 and CDR2 from the germline V gene are DFQATT and SNEGSKA (reference sequence). The CDR3 sequence is 15 residues long. The CDR3 sequence: CSASSGTSGTYEQYF. CDR3 nucleotide sequence: TGCAGTGCTAGCAGCGGGACTAGCGGGACCTACGAGCAGTACTTC.

CDR3 DNA sequence: TGCAGTGCTCCCGGACTATTCCAAGAGACCCAGTACTTC. Protein product: CSAPGLFQETQYF. The rearrangement uses TRBV20-1 and TRBJ2-5, with D perhaps TRBD2 (6 bases). The CDR3 totals 13 residues. Germline CDR1 DFQATT, CDR2 SNEGSKA (reference sequence). Trimming removed 5 bases from V and 1 base from J, with 11 bases in between.

This clonotype occurred a few times. CDR3 in DNA: TGCAGTGCTAGAGGTCAGTCGAGCAATCAGCCCCAGCATTTT. It is translated as CSARGQSSNQPQHF. V is TRBV20-1 and J is TRBJ1-5; D ambiguous. The CDR3 runs to 14 residues. From germline, CDR1 is DFQATT and CDR2 SNEGSKA (reference sequence). Trimming shortened V by 1 base and J by 1 base, and 8 bases separated the two germline ends.